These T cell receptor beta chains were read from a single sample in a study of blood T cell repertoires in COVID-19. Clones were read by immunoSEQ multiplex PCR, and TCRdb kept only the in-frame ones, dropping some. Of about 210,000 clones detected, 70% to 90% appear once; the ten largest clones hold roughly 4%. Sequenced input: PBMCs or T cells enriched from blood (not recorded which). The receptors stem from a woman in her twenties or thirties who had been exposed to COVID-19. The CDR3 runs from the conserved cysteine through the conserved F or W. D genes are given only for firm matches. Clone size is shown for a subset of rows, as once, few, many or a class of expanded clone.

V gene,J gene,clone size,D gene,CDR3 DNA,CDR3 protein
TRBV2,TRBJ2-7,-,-,TGTGCCAGCAGTGAAGCGCAGGAGGGGCCCTACGAGCAGTACTTC,CASSEAQEGPYEQYF
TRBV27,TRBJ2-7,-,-,TGTGCCAGCACCGCTGGGATGGGGAGCTCCTACGAGCAGTACTTC,CASTAGMGSSYEQYF
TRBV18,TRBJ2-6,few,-,TGTGCCAGCTCACCAGGAGGGGTGCGCTCTGGGGCCAACGTCCTGACTTTC,CASSPGGVRSGANVLTF
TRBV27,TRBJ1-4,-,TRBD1,TGTGCCAGCAGTTTAAGCCCAGGGGGCGGAAGTGAAAAACTGTTTTTT,CASSLSPGGGSEKLFF
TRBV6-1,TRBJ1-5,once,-,TGTGCCAGCAGTGAACACGACGGGAGTATAAGCAATCAGCCCCAGCATTTT,CASSEHDGSISNQPQHF
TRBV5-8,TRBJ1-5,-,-,TGTGCCAGCAGCCGCCTAGGGGGTAATCAAAATCAGCCCCAGCATTTT,CASSRLGGNQNQPQHF
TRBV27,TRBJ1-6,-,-,TGTGCCAGCACCTTACTTCCATATAATTCACCCCTCCACTTT,CASTLLPYNSPLHF
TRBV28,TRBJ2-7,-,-,TGTGCCAGCAGCAGCGGACGGACGAGCTCCTACGAGCAGTACTTC,CASSSGRTSSYEQYF
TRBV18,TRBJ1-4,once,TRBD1,TGTGCCAGCTCACCGCGGTTGGGGACAGTTAATGAAAAACTGTTTTTT,CASSPRLGTVNEKLFF
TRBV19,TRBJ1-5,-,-,TGTGCCAGTAGGCGACGGGACACCGATAATCAGCCCCAGCATTTT,CASRRRDTDNQPQHF
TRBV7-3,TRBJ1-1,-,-,TGTGCCAGCAGCATACAGGGGAACACTGAAGCTTTCTTT,CASSIQGNTEAFF
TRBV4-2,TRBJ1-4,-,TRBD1,TGTGCCAGCAGCCAACCCGGACAGGGCCGTAATGAAAAACTGTTTTTT,CASSQPGQGRNEKLFF
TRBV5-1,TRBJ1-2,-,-,TGCGCCAGCAGCTTGGCGGACTATGGCTACACCTTC,CASSLADYGYTF
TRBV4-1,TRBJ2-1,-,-,TGCGCCAGCAGCCAAGACTGGCCCTCCTACAATGAGCAGTTCTTC,CASSQDWPSYNEQFF
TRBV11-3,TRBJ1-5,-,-,TGTGCCAGCAGCTTAGACGGCAATCAGCCCCAGCATTTT,CASSLDGNQPQHF
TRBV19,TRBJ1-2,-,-,TGTGCCAGCTCTGGGGCAGGGGATGGCTACACCTTC,CASSGAGDGYTF
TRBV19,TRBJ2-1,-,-,TGTGCCAGTAGCCCGGCGACAGTTTACAATGAGCAGTTCTTC,CASSPATVYNEQFF
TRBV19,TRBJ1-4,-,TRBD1,TGTGCCAGTAGTATCGGGGACAGGGGAACTAATGAAAAACTGTTTTTT,CASSIGDRGTNEKLFF
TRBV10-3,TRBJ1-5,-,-,TGTGCCATCAGTGATGGGGGGGGCTGGCAGCCCCAGCATTTT,CAISDGGGWQPQHF
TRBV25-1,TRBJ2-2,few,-,TGTGCCAGCAGTGACCTCCCCGGGGAGCTGTTTTTT,CASSDLPGELFF
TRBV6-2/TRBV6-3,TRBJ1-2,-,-,TGTGCCAGCAGTTACGAGTTGGGGGCGCTGGGCTACACCTTC,CASSYELGALGYTF
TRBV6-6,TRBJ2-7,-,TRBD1,TGTGCCAGCGGAACAGGGGGCCCCTACGAGCAGTACTTC,CASGTGGPYEQYF
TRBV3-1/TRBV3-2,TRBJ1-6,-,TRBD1,TGTGCCAGCAGCCATAAGGGGGCTAATTCACCCCTCCACTTT,CASSHKGANSPLHF
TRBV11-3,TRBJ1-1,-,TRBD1,TGTGCCAGCAGCTTAGGCCCCACCGGGACAGGGGTTTTCTTT,CASSLGPTGTGVFF
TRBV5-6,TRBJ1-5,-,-,TGTGCCAGCAGTATAACAAATCAGCCCCAGCATTTT,CASSITNQPQHF
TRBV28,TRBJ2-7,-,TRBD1,TGTGCCAGCAGTTTTCGCCGGACAGGGACCTACGAGCAGTACTTC,CASSFRRTGTYEQYF
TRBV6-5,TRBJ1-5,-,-,TGTGCCAGCAGTTACCATCATAGCAATCAGCCCCAGCATTTT,CASSYHHSNQPQHF
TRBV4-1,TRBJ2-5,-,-,TGCGCCAGCAGCCCTCAGGGTCCGGGGGAGAAAGAGACCCAGTACTTC,CASSPQGPGEKETQYF
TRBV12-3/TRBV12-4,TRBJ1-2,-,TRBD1,TGTGCCAGCAGTTTGGGACAGGGGCATGGCTACACCTTC,CASSLGQGHGYTF
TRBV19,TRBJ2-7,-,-,TGTGCCAGTAGTATAGGGCCGGCCAGGATCTACGAGCAGTACTTC,CASSIGPARIYEQYF
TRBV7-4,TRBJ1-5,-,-,TGTGCCAGCAGCTTAGTCACAGCCAGCAATCAGCCCCAGCATTTT,CASSLVTASNQPQHF
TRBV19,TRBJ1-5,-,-,TGTGCCAGTAGTGTCGGGACTATGAGCAATCAGCCCCAGCATTTT,CASSVGTMSNQPQHF
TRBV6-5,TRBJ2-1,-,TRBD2,TGTGCCAGCAGGGGGGGGACTAGCGTCAATGAGCAGTTCTTC,CASRGGTSVNEQFF